This T cell receptor beta chain appears in the sequencing data of a study of Graves' ophthalmopathy and Graves' hyperthyroidism. The CDR3 is made up of 15 amino acids. Per germline, CDR1 SEHNR and CDR2 FQNEAQ (reference sequence). RNA transcripts were the source from which TCR beta CDR3 regions were amplified. HTBI primers were used in a first-round RT-PCR, which preceded a second-round multiplex PCR. TCRdb reprocessed the multiplex PCR reads via MiXCR and lists one record per CDR3 protein. The sample includes about 400,000 distinct CDR3 sequences, more than 20% seen only once; the top ten take 2.5% to 3%. A note on this clonotype: One junction end does not reproduce the germline sequence, and a read error may be involved.

This rearrangement joins TRBV7-9 to TRBJ2-2; 9 bases are a match to TRBD1. The material sequenced was peripheral blood. This sequence originates from a woman aged 18 to 35 with stable Graves' hyperthyroidism. The DNA for the CDR3 is TGTGCCAGCAGCGCCCGGGACAGGGACACCGGGGGGCTGTTTTTT. It is translated as CASSARDRDTGGLFF. Variable domain in full (rest from reference TRBV7-9 and TRBJ2-2): DTGVSQNPRHKITKRGQNVTFRCDPISEHNRLYWYRQTLGQGPEFLTYFQNEAQLEKSRLLSDRFSAERPKGSFSTLEIQRTEQGDSAMYLCASSARDRDTGGLFFGEGSRLTVL.